Following are 14 T cell receptor beta chains from one sample sequenced in a study of cytomegalovirus exposure and HLA in healthy donors. Researchers ran the PCR with 60 Vbeta and 13 Jbeta primers. Clones were read by immunoSEQ multiplex PCR, and TCRdb kept only the in-frame ones, dropping some. The sample has about 130,000 clones; over 65% are singletons. The specimen sequenced was PBMCs. The receptors stem from a man in his late teens or twenties in good health and CMV-seropositive.

The rearrangement links TRBV7-9 to TRBJ2-2; perhaps TRBD1 as D (5 bases). V lost 3 bases and J 4 bases, leaving 6 bases between the germline ends. The germline V gene has CDR1 SEHNR and CDR2 FQNEAQ (reference sequence). The CDR3 sequence is 13 residues long. The CDR3 nucleotides are TGTGCCAGCAGCTTTCAGGGCACCGGGGAGCTGTTTTTT. It yields the protein CASSFQGTGELFF.

The chain employs TRBV6-6 and TRBJ2-7; possible D gene TRBD1, 6 bases. Trimming took off 4 bases at V and 0 bases at J, with 10 bases between the two ends. CDR1 and CDR2 (germline): MNHNY, SVGAGI (reference sequence). This CDR3 has 14 amino acids. CDR3 coding DNA: TGTGCCAGCAGTTCCTCAGGGGTCTCCTACGAGCAGTACTTC. This sequence encodes CASSSSGVSYEQYF.

The chain joins TRBV7-2 to TRBJ2-7; 9 nucleotides line up with TRBD2. This CDR3 is 15 amino acids long. J was trimmed by 4 bases and V by 6 bases; bases with no gene match: 10. Germline V gives CDR1 SGHTA, CDR2 FQGNSA. The CDR3 here is CASRLAGGGGYEQYF. CDR3 DNA sequence: TGTGCCAGCAGACTAGCGGGTGGCGGGGGGTACGAGCAGTACTTC.

The chain uses TRBV27 and TRBJ2-7; 8 nucleotides line up with TRBD2. CDR1 and CDR2 from the germline V gene are MNHEY and SMNVEV (reference sequence). Trimming took 3 bases from V and 3 from J; bases not matched to a gene: 7. CDR3 length: 15 residues. In nucleotides, the CDR3 is TGTGCCAGCAGTTTTGGAGCGGGAGAGTTCTACGAGCAGTACTTC. Protein product: CASSFGAGEFYEQYF.

The chain couples TRBV18 to TRBJ2-3; TRBD2 is a possible D gene (6 bases). The CDR3 covers 15 residues. Per germline, CDR1 KGHSH and CDR2 LQKENI. Trimming took off 4 bases at V and 5 bases at J, with 16 bases between the two ends. CDR3 in amino acids: CASSHPAGGGDTQYF. The CDR3 region has the DNA TGTGCCAGCTCACACCCTGCCGGGGGTGGAGATACGCAGTATTTT.

In DNA form, the CDR3 reads TGCGCCAGCAGCACACAGGGCTTGAGGTACGAGCAGTACTTC. The encoded protein is CASSTQGLRYEQYF. The gene calls are TRBV5-1 and TRBJ2-7; possibly TRBD1 for D (6 bases). Looked up from germline, CDR1 is SGHRS and CDR2 is YFSETQ. The CDR3 has 14 residues. V dropped 4 bases and J dropped 4 bases, with 15 bases sitting between them.

V is TRBV28 and J is TRBJ2-1; D might be TRBD2 (6 bases). Germline CDR1 reads MDHEN; CDR2 reads SYDVKM. The CDR3 length is 14 residues. Between the trimmed V and J ends, which lost 2 bases and 7 bases, there was a span of 12 bases. CDR3 loop: CASSLTGGGNEQFF. The CDR3 nucleotides are TGTGCCAGCAGTTTAACCGGGGGTGGGAATGAGCAGTTCTTC.

The chain employs TRBV10-3 and TRBJ1-5; D remains ambiguous. Germline values: CDR1 ENHRY, CDR2 SYGVKD. CDR3 length: 13 amino acids. V was shortened by 4 bases and J by 2 bases, with 6 bases between the two germline ends. CDR3 nucleotides: TGTGCCATCAGTGCGGCGGGCAATCAGCCCCAGCATTTT. Encoded protein: CAISAAGNQPQHF.

V is TRBV7-9 and J is TRBJ1-5; 7 bases map to TRBD1. V lost 1 base, J lost 11 bases, and 8 bases stayed unmatched. The CDR3 length is 14 residues. Germline V gives CDR1 SEHNR, CDR2 FQNEAQ (reference sequence). CDR3 DNA sequence: TGTGCCAGCAGCTTAGGAGGACAGGCCAAGGCCCAGCATTTT. Amino acids: CASSLGGQAKAQHF.

This chain uses TRBV2 with TRBJ2-7; 9 bases are a match to TRBD2. Per the germline V gene, CDR1 is SNHLY and CDR2 is FYNNEI. This CDR3 is built from 15 residues. The J segment lost 6 bases and the V segment lost 1 base, leaving 7 bases of the junction unmatched. The CDR3 loop reads CASSEGAGGPVEQYF. CDR3 in DNA: TGTGCCAGCAGTGAAGGGGCGGGAGGGCCGGTCGAGCAGTACTTC.

The chain links TRBV28 to TRBJ1-2; 9 nucleotides align to TRBD1. Losses at the gene ends were 5 bases for V and 4 bases for J; bases not matched to a gene: 5. CDR3 length equals 14 residues. Germline CDR1 is MDHEN and CDR2 is SYDVKM. The CDR3 DNA is TGTGCCAGCAGTCTCACAGGGGGCCCCTATGGCTACACCTTC. Protein: CASSLTGGPYGYTF.

The chain recombines TRBV11-2 with TRBJ2-4; D is perhaps TRBD2 (5 bases). Trimming removed 1 base from V and 5 bases from J, with 12 bases in between. Per germline, CDR1 SGHAT and CDR2 FQNNGV. The CDR3 has 15 amino acids. CDR3 protein: CASSLGEPPQNIQYF. As DNA, the CDR3 is TGTGCCAGCAGCTTAGGGGAGCCCCCCCAAAACATTCAGTACTTC. Drawing the rest from reference TRBV11-2 and TRBJ2-4, the complete variable domain is EAGVAQSPRYKIIEKRQSVAFWCNPISGHATLYWYQQILGQGPKLLIQFQNNGVVDDSQLPKDRFSAERLKGVDSTLKIQPAKLEDSAVYLCASSLGEPPQNIQYFGAGTRLSVL.

The chain's CDR3 is CSVRTVAEETQYF. DNA of the CDR3: TGCAGCGTTCGGACAGTGGCCGAAGAGACCCAGTACTTC. This sequence joins TRBV29-1 and TRBJ2-5, with D possibly TRBD1 on 6 matching bases. CDR1 and CDR2 from the germline V gene are SQVTM and ANQGSEA. This CDR3 comprises 13 residues. Trimming stripped 5 bases from V and 3 bases from J, with 13 bases between.

The chain combines TRBV5-6 with TRBJ2-5; 7 positions match TRBD2. Germline CDR1 is SGHDT and CDR2 is YYEEEE. Germline trimming cut 4 bases from V and 5 bases from J; bases unmatched to any gene: 11. The CDR3 consists of 15 residues. CDR3 nucleotides: TGTGCCAGCAGCCACCCCTGGGGGGGAAGCGAGACCCAGTACTTC. Translated: CASSHPWGGSETQYF.